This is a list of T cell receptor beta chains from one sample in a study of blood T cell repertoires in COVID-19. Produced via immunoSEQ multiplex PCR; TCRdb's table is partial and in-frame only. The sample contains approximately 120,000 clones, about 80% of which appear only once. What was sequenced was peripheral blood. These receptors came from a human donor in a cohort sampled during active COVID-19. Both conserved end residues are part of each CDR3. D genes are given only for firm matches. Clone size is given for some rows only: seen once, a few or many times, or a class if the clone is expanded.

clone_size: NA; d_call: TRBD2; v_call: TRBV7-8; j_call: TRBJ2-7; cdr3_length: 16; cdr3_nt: TGTGCCAGCAGCTTAACCAGGACTAGCGGTACCTACGAGCAGTACTTC; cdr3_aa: CASSLTRTSGTYEQYF
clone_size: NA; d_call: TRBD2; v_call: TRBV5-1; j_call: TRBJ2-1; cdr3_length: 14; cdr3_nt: TGCGCCAGCGGTAGCGGGAGTCCTTACAATGAGCAGTTCTTC; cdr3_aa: CASGSGSPYNEQFF
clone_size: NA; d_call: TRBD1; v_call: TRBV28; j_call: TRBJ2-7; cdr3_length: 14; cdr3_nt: TGTGCCAGCAGTTTAACAGGGGGCCTCTACGAGCAGTACTTC; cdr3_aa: CASSLTGGLYEQYF
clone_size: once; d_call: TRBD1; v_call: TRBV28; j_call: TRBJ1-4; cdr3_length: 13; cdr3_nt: TGTGCCACCCTACAGGGGCCTAATGAAAAACTGTTTTTT; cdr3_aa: CATLQGPNEKLFF
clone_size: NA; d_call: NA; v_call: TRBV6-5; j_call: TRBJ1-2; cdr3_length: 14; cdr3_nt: TGTGCCAGCCTTAGCGCCACAGGGAACTATGGCTACACCTTC; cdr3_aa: CASLSATGNYGYTF
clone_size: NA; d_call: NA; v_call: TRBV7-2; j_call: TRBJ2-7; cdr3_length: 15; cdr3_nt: TGTGCCAGCATCGACCCTTACAGTTCCCTTTACGAGCAGTACTTC; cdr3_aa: CASIDPYSSLYEQYF
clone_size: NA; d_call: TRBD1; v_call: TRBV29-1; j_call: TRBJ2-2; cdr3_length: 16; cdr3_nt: TGCAGCGTTGGGGGTCCGGGACAGACGAACACCGGGGAGCTGTTTTTT; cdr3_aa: CSVGGPGQTNTGELFF
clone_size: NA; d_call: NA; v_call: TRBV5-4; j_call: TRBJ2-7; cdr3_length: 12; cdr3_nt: TGTGCCAGCAGCGAGACTAACTACGAGCAGTACTTC; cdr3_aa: CASSETNYEQYF
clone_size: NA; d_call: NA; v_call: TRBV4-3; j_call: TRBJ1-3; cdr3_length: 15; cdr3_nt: TGCGCCAGCAGCCAAGGTCAGGACAGCGGAAACACCATATATTTT; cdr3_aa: CASSQGQDSGNTIYF
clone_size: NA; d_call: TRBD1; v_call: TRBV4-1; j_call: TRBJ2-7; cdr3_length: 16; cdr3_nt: TGCGCCAGCAGCCAAGATTGGACAGGGGTCTCCTACGAGCAGTACTTC; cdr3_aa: CASSQDWTGVSYEQYF